A selection of T cell receptor beta chains follows, all from one sample in a study of read filtering for tumor transcriptome and immune sequencing. TCRdb analysed the reads with MiXCR anew, one entry per CDR3 protein. The sample holds roughly 82,000 distinct CDR3 sequences, more than 9% seen once. The sequencing sample was made of a population of CD138-negative cells sorted from bone marrow. The source is a donor aged 40 or over with multiple myeloma. CDR3s include the opening cysteine and the closing phenylalanine or tryptophan. The D gene is left open where the match is weak. Some rows mark clone size as missing; the rest say once, few, many or name a class of expanded clone.

clone_size,v_call,d_call,j_call,cdr3_length,cdr3_aa,cdr3_nt
few,TRBV4-1,-,TRBJ2-5,14,CASSQGGAGETQYF,TGCGCCAGCAGCCAAGGGGGGGCGGGGGAGACCCAGTACTTC
many,TRBV7-9,TRBD1,TRBJ2-1,15,CASSPPGQGISEQFF,TGTGCCAGCAGCCCTCCGGGACAGGGGATCAGTGAGCAGTTCTTC
-,TRBV2,-,TRBJ2-3,13,CASMTPPTDTQYF,TGTGCCAGCATGACTCCCCCAACAGATACGCAGTATTTT
many,TRBV9,-,TRBJ2-1,12,CASSVVPNEQFF,TGTGCCAGCAGCGTAGTCCCCAATGAGCAGTTCTTC
many,TRBV3-1,-,TRBJ2-2,15,CASSRGDTNTGELFF,TGTGCCAGCAGTAGAGGAGATACGAACACCGGGGAGCTGTTTTTT
many,TRBV6-1,-,TRBJ2-1,10,CATRLGEQFF,TGTGCCACCCGTCTGGGTGAGCAGTTCTTC
-,TRBV7-9,TRBD1,TRBJ2-6,17,CASSYLETGTGANVLTF,TGTGCCAGCAGCTATCTAGAGACAGGGACTGGGGCCAACGTCCTGACTTTC
-,TRBV27,-,TRBJ2-7,14,CASRWGGHTYEQYF,TGTGCCAGCAGATGGGGGGGACACACCTACGAGCAGTACTTC
many,TRBV5-4,TRBD1,TRBJ1-1,15,CASSFTGTGGPEAFF,TGTGCCAGTAGTTTCACCGGGACAGGGGGCCCTGAAGCTTTCTTT
many,TRBV5-1,-,TRBJ2-2,14,CASSPDLNTGELFF,TGCGCCAGCAGCCCCGACTTGAACACCGGGGAGCTGTTTTTT
-,TRBV3-1,-,TRBJ2-7,14,CASSQVYPDGEQYF,TGTGCCAGCAGCCAAGTTTACCCGGACGGCGAGCAGTACTTC
-,TRBV28,-,TRBJ2-6,14,CAITRGGGAKVLTF,TGTGCCATCACCAGGGGTGGTGGGGCCAAAGTCCTGACTTTC
-,TRBV6-6,TRBD2,TRBJ2-1,15,CASSASGLTYNEQFF,TGTGCCAGCTCCGCTAGCGGGTTGACTTACAATGAGCAGTTCTTC
many,TRBV5-1,-,TRBJ2-5,13,CASSGRGGGTQYF,TGCGCCAGCAGCGGGCGCGGAGGGGGGACCCAGTACTTC
many,TRBV27,TRBD1,TRBJ2-7,15,CASSLRGGLTYEQYF,TGTGCCAGCAGTTTAAGAGGGGGCTTAACCTACGAGCAGTACTTC
many,TRBV5-1,-,TRBJ2-5,15,CASRQSGTYQEGLHF,TGCGCCAGCAGACAGTCCGGGACGTACCAAGAAGGGTTGCACTTC
-,TRBV5-1,-,TRBJ1-2,14,CASSLEVGVYGYTF,TGCGCCAGCAGCTTGGAGGTCGGGGTCTATGGCTACACCTTC
many,TRBV3-1,-,TRBJ2-7,17,CASSRKGPGTPTYEQYF,TGTGCCAGCAGCCGCAAGGGTCCCGGGACACCAACCTACGAGCAGTACTTC
many,TRBV20-1,-,TRBJ1-5,15,CSARDPDTSRQPQHF,TGCAGTGCTAGAGACCCCGACACTTCCAGGCAGCCCCAGCATTTT
many,TRBV5-1,-,TRBJ2-3,11,CASSSTDTQYF,TGCGCCAGCAGTAGCACAGATACGCAGTATTTT
-,TRBV25-1,-,TRBJ1-3,14,CASSAPKDGNTIYF,TGTGCCAGCAGTGCTCCCAAGGATGGAAACACCATATATTTT
-,TRBV11-1,-,TRBJ2-1,15,CASSLGGAPLAEQFF,TGTGCCAGCAGCTTAGGCGGGGCCCCCTTGGCAGAGCAGTTCTTC
many,TRBV19,TRBD2,TRBJ2-5,16,CASSIGAERGQETQYF,TGTGCCAGTAGTATAGGGGCGGAGCGGGGCCAAGAGACCCAGTACTTC
many,TRBV6-5,-,TRBJ2-2,14,CASRRQSNTGELFF,TGTGCCAGCAGGCGACAGTCGAACACCGGGGAGCTGTTTTTT
many,TRBV20-1,-,TRBJ2-4,12,CSANTGTLLQYF,TGCAGTGCTAACACCGGGACTTTACTTCAGTACTTC
many,TRBV5-4,-,TRBJ2-1,15,CASSPGTDHGNEQFF,TGTGCCAGCAGCCCCGGGACCGACCATGGCAATGAGCAGTTCTTC
many,TRBV2,-,TRBJ1-1,13,CASSSQLSTEAFF,TGTGCCAGCAGTAGTCAATTGAGCACTGAAGCTTTCTTT
many,TRBV28,-,TRBJ1-1,14,CASSSALSRPEAFF,TGTGCCAGCAGTTCCGCCCTGAGTCGCCCTGAAGCTTTCTTT
-,TRBV19,TRBD1,TRBJ2-1,15,CASSVPGQPNNEQFF,TGTGCCAGTAGTGTGCCGGGACAGCCTAACAATGAGCAGTTCTTC
many,TRBV28,-,TRBJ1-1,12,CASSLGYTEAFF,TGTGCCAGCAGTTTGGGTTACACTGAAGCTTTCTTT
many,TRBV12-3/TRBV12-4,TRBD2,TRBJ2-7,14,CASSAGGGRGEQYF,TGTGCCAGCAGTGCCGGAGGCGGGAGGGGCGAGCAGTACTTC